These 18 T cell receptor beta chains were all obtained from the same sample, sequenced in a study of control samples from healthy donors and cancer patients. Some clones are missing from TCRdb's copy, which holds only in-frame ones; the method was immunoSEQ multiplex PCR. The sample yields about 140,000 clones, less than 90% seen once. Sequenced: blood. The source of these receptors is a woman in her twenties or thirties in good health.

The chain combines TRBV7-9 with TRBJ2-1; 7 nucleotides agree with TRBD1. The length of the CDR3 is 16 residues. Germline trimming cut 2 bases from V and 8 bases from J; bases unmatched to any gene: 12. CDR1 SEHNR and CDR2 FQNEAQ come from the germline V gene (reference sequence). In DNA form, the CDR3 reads TGTGCCAGCAGCTTACAAAGGGGGCGGGCTATCGATGAGCAGTTCTTC. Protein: CASSLQRGRAIDEQFF.

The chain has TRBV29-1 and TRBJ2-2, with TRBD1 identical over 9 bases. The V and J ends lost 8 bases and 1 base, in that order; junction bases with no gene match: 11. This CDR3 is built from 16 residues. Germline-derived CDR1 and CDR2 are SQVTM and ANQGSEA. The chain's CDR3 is CSPGTRTGVNTGELFF. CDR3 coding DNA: TGCAGCCCCGGGACGAGGACAGGGGTGAACACCGGGGAGCTGTTTTTT.

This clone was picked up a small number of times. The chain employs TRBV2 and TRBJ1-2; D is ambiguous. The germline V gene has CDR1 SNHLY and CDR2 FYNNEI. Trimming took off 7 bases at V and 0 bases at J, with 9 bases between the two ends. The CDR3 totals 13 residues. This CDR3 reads CASIPGSNYGYTF. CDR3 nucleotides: TGTGCCAGCATACCCGGGTCTAACTATGGCTACACCTTC.

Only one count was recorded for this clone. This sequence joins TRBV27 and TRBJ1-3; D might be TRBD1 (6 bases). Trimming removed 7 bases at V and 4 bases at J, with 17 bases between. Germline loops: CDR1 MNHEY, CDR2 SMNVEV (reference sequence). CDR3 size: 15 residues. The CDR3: CASTLRWGHGNTIYF. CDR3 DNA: TGTGCCAGCACCCTCCGGTGGGGGCACGGAAACACCATATATTTT.

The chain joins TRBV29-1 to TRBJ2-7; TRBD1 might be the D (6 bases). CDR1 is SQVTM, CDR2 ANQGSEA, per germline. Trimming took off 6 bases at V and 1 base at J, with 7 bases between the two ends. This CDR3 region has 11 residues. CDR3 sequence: CSVDSSYEQYF. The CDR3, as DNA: TGCAGCGTGGACAGTTCCTACGAGCAGTACTTC.

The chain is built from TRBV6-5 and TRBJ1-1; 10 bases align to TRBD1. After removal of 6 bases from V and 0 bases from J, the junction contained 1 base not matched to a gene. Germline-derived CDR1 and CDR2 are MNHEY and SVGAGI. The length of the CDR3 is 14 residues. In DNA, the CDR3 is TGTGCCAGCAGCGACAGGGGGCTGAACACTGAAGCTTTCTTT. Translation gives CASSDRGLNTEAFF.

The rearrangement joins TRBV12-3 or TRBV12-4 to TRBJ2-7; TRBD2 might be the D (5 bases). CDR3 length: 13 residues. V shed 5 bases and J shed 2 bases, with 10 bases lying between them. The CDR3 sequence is CASSAGVPYEQYF. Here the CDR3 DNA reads TGTGCCAGCAGTGCCGGGGTTCCCTACGAGCAGTACTTC.

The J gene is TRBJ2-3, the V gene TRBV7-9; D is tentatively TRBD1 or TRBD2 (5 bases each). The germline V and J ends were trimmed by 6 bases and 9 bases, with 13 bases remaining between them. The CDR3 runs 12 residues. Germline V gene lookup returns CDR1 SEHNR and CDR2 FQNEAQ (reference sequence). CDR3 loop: CASSSRGVTQYF. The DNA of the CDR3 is TGTGCCAGCAGTTCTCGAGGGGTGACGCAGTATTTT.

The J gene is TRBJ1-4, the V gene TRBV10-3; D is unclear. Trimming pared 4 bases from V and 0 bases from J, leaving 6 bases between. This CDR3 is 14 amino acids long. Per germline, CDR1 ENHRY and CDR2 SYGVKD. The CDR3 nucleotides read TGTGCCATCAGTGGGACCGCAACTAATGAAAAACTGTTTTTT. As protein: CAISGTATNEKLFF.

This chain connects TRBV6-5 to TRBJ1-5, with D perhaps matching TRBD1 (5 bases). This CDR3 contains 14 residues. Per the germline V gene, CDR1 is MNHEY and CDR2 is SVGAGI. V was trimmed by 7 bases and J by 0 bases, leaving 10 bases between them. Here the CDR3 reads CASNAGNSNQPQHF. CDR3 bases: TGTGCCAGCAACGCAGGGAATAGCAATCAGCCCCAGCATTTT.

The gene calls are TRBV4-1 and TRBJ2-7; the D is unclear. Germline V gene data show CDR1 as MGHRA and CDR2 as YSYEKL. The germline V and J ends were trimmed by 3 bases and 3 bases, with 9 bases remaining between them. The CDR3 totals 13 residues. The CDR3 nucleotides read TGCGCCAGCAGCCACCCCGATTACTACGAGCAGTACTTC. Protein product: CASSHPDYYEQYF.

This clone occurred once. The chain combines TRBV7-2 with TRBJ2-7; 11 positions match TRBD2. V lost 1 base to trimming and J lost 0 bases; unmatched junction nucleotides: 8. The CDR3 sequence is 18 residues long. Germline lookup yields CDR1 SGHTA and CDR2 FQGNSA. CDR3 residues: CASSLGASGRTTSYEQYF. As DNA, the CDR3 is TGTGCCAGCAGCTTAGGGGCTAGCGGGAGGACAACCTCCTACGAGCAGTACTTC.

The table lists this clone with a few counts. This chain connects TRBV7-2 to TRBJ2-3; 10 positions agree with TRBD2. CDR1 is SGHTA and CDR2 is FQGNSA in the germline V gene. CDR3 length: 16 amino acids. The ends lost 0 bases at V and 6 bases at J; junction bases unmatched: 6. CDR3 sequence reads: CASSLASGRGGDTQYF. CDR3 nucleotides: TGTGCCAGCAGCTTAGCGAGCGGGAGGGGAGGGGATACGCAGTATTTT.

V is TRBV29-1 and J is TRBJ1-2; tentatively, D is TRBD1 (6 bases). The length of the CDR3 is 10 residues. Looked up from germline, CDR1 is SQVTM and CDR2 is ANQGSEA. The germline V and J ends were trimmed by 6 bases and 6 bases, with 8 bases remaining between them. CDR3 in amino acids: CSVGDNGYTF. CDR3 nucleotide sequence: TGCAGCGTGGGGGACAATGGCTACACCTTC.

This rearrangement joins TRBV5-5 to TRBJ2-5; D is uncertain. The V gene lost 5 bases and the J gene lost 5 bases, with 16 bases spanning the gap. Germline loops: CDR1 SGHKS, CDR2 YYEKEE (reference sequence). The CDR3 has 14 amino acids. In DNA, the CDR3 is TGTGCCAGCAGGCCAGATGGGGTGCGGGAGACCCAGTACTTC. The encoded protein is CASRPDGVRETQYF.

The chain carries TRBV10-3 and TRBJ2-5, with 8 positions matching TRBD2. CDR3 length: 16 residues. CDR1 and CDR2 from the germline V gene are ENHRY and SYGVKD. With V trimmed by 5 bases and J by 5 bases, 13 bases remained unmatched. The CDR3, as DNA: TGTGCCATCAGTAACGGGGGCGGGGGGTTCTCTGAGACCCAGTACTTC. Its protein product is CAISNGGGGFSETQYF.

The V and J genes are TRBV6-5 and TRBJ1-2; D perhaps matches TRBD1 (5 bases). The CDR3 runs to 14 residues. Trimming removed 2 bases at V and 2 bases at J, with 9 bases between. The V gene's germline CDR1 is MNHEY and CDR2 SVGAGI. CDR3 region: CASSYRGGNYGYTF. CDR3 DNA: TGTGCCAGCAGTTACCGGGGGGGAAACTATGGCTACACCTTC.

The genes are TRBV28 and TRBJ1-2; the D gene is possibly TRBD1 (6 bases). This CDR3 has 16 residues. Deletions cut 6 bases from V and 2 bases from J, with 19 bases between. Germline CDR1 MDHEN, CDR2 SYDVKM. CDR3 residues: CASRTPVGGHNYGYTF. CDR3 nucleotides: TGTGCCAGCAGAACCCCAGTGGGGGGACACAACTATGGCTACACCTTC.